A selection of T cell receptor beta chains follows, all from one sample in a study of glioma-infiltrating T cells. TCRdb used MiXCR to reprocess the multiplex PCR reads, holding one entry per CDR3 protein. This table has around 350,000 distinct CDR3 sequences, 41% appearing once. Input material: glioma tissue, nonneoplastic brain tissue, or PBMCs (not recorded which). The receptors derive from a human donor with low-grade glioma or glioblastoma, undergoing nonglioma brain surgery, or in good health (not recorded which). Each CDR3 is given with its conserved first and last residue. A D gene is named only where the DNA matches it firmly. For some rows the clone size is stated as once, few or many, or as a class when expanded; others skip it.

few,TRBJ2-1,.,17,TRBV24-1,CATSDLMGDGDLNEQFF,TGTGCCACCAGTGACTTAATGGGGGACGGCGACCTTAATGAGCAGTTCTTC
.,TRBJ2-2,.,17,TRBV27,CATSDPHGTVNTGELFF,TGTGCCACCAGTGATCCTCACGGGACTGTGAACACCGGGGAGCTGTTTTTT
many,TRBJ1-3,.,14,TRBV6-1,CASTIGRFGNTIYF,TGTGCCAGCACAATCGGGAGGTTTGGAAACACCATATATTTT
few,TRBJ1-5,.,13,TRBV6-1,CASSESTGSPQHF,TGTGCCAGCAGTGAATCGACAGGCTCGCCCCAGCATTTT
.,TRBJ1-1,.,15,TRBV7-6,CASSPVRGADTEAFF,TGTGCCAGCAGCCCCGTACGGGGTGCTGACACTGAAGCTTTCTTT
.,TRBJ2-5,.,13,TRBV6-1,CASSLSGSETQYF,TGTGCCAGCAGTTTATCCGGGTCAGAGACCCAGTACTTC
many,TRBJ2-1,.,15,TRBV27,CASSFTGHAYNEQFF,TGTGCCAGCAGTTTCACAGGTCATGCCTACAATGAGCAGTTCTTC
few,TRBJ2-3,.,17,TRBV6-2/TRBV6-3,CASSYHRSGGGTDTQYF,TGTGCCAGCAGTTACCACCGCAGCGGAGGGGGCACAGATACGCAGTATTTT
.,TRBJ2-3,.,16,TRBV6-2/TRBV6-3,CASSYSRRDPFSGQYF,TGTGCCAGCAGTTACTCGAGGCGGGACCCTTTTTCGGGGCAGTATTTT
many,TRBJ2-3,.,14,TRBV6-1,CASSFGQSTDTQYF,TGTGCCAGCAGTTTCGGACAGAGCACAGATACGCAGTATTTT
.,TRBJ2-6,.,14,TRBV20-1,CSARGTSGANVLTF,TGCAGTGCTCGCGGGACTTCTGGGGCCAACGTCCTGACTTTC
.,TRBJ2-1,TRBD2,17,TRBV7-8,CASSLDGLALTYNEQFF,TGTGCCAGCAGCTTAGACGGACTAGCGCTTACATACAATGAGCAGTTCTTC
.,TRBJ1-5,.,15,TRBV6-1,CASSVPTDSNQPQHF,TGTGCCAGCAGTGTCCCGACAGATAGCAATCAGCCCCAGCATTTT
.,TRBJ1-5,.,16,TRBV19,CASSIDRQYSNQPQHF,TGTGCCAGTAGTATAGATCGGCAGTATAGCAATCAGCCCCAGCATTTT
.,TRBJ2-1,TRBD2,16,TRBV27,CASSLAGVVSYNEQFF,TGTGCCAGCAGTTTAGCGGGAGTGGTCTCCTACAATGAGCAGTTCTTC
.,TRBJ2-1,TRBD2,16,TRBV20-1,CSARDRVAGVWNEQFF,TGCAGTGCTAGAGATCGGGTAGCGGGAGTATGGAATGAGCAGTTCTTC